This T cell receptor beta chain was found in a study of cytomegalovirus exposure and HLA in healthy donors. Germline CDR1 and CDR2: MGHRA and YSYEKL. V shed 1 base, J shed 5 bases, and the junction held 10 bases outside the gene matches. The CDR3 spans 16 residues. In the PCR, 60 Vbeta and 13 Jbeta primers were used. The method was immunoSEQ multiplex PCR; TCRdb's version includes in-frame clones alone and lacks a portion of them. The sample has under 150,000 clones, about four fifths seen once. This sequence joins TRBV4-1 and TRBJ1-1, with TRBD1 identical over 7 bases. The sequence came from a woman aged 45-65 years in good health and CMV-seropositive. Sequencing was performed on PBMCs. The CDR3 loop reads CASSQAGARGQTEAFF. The DNA of the CDR3 is TGCGCCAGCAGCCAAGCAGGGGCCCGGGGACAGACTGAAGCTTTCTTT.